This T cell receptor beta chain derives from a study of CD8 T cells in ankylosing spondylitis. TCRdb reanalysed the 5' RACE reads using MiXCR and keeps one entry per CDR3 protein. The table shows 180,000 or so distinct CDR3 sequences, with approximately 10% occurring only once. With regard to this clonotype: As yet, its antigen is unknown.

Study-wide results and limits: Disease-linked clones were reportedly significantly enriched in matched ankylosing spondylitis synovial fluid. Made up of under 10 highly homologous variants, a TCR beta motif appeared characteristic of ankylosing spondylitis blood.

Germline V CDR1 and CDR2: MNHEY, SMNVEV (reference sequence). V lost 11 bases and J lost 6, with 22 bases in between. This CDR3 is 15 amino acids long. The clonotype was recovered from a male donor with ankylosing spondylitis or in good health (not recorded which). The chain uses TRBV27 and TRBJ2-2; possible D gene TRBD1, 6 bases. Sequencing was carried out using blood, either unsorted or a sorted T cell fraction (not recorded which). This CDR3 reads CAPFPKTGSPGELFF. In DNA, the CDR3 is TGTGCCCCATTCCCTAAGACAGGAAGCCCCGGGGAGCTGTTTTTT.